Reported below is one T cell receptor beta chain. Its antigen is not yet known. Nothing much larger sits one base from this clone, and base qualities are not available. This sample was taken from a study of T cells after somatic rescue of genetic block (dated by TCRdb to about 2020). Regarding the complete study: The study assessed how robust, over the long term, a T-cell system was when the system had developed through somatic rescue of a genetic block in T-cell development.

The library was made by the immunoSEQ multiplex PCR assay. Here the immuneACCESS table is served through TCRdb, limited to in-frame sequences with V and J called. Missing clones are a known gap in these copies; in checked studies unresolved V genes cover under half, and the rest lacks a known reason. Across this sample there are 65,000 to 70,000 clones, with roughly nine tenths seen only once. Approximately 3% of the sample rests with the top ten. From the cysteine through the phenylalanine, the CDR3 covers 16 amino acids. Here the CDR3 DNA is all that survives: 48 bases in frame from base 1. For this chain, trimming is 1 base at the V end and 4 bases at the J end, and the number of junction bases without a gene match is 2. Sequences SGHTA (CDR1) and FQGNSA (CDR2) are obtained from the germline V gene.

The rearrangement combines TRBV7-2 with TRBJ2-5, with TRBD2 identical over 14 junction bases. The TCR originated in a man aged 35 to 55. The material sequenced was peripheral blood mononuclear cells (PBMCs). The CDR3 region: CASSLGGLAGAETQYF. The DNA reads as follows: TGTGCCAGCAGCTTAGGGGGACTAGCGGGAGCAGAGACCCAGTACTTC.